A selection of T cell receptor beta chains follows, all from one sample in a study of beta chain features in type 1 diabetes. TCRdb keeps only in-frame clones here, not all; method: immunoSEQ multiplex PCR. The profile shows 130,000 or so clones, 15% to 20% of them singletons. Sample: central memory CD4+ T cells from blood. The receptors were gathered from a man aged 30 to 45 with type 1 diabetes. Each CDR3 is given with its conserved first and last residue. The order of the fields is V gene, D gene, clone size, J gene, CDR3 protein, CDR3 DNA. A D gene is named only where the DNA matches it firmly. Size tells how often a clone was seen (once, few, many) or the class of an expanded clone, and some rows leave it out.

V: TRBV7-8; D: TRBD2; size: -; J: TRBJ2-3; CDR3: CASSSIAGGTDTQYF; DNA: TGTGCCAGCAGCTCAATAGCGGGGGGCACAGATACGCAGTATTTT
V: TRBV19; D: -; size: few; J: TRBJ1-5; CDR3: CASSIRNQPQHF; DNA: TGTGCCAGTAGTATAAGAAATCAGCCCCAGCATTTT
V: TRBV5-6; D: -; size: -; J: TRBJ1-6; CDR3: CASSLMRNSSPLHF; DNA: TGTGCCAGCAGCTTGATGAGGAACTCTTCACCCCTCCACTTT
V: TRBV30; D: -; size: few; J: TRBJ1-2; CDR3: CAWGLGANYGYTF; DNA: TGTGCCTGGGGACTCGGGGCTAACTATGGCTACACCTTC
V: TRBV29-1; D: TRBD1; size: few; J: TRBJ2-7; CDR3: CSVQTGSYEQYF; DNA: TGCAGCGTCCAGACAGGGAGCTACGAGCAGTACTTC
V: TRBV9; D: -; size: -; J: TRBJ1-2; CDR3: CASSGYPTRGYTF; DNA: TGTGCCAGCAGCGGTTACCCTACGCGGGGCTACACCTTC
V: TRBV5-1; D: -; size: -; J: TRBJ1-2; CDR3: CASSFQGSIGNYGYTF; DNA: TGCGCCAGCAGCTTTCAGGGTTCAATTGGTAACTATGGCTACACCTTC
V: TRBV18; D: -; size: -; J: TRBJ2-5; CDR3: CASSPQSVETQYF; DNA: TGTGCCAGCTCACCACAAAGCGTAGAGACCCAGTACTTC
V: TRBV5-1; D: TRBD1; size: -; J: TRBJ1-4; CDR3: CASSSRPTGGKLFF; DNA: TGCGCCAGCAGCTCGAGACCAACAGGGGGGAAACTGTTTTTT
V: TRBV18; D: -; size: few; J: TRBJ2-7; CDR3: CASSPLRQGLGLYEQYF; DNA: TGTGCCAGCTCGCCCCTTCGACAGGGCTTAGGACTATACGAGCAGTACTTC
V: TRBV29-1; D: -; size: few; J: TRBJ2-5; CDR3: CSAAPRVGETQYF; DNA: TGCAGCGCCGCCCCCAGGGTCGGAGAGACCCAGTACTTC
V: TRBV11-1; D: -; size: -; J: TRBJ2-6; CDR3: CASSLRAGANVLTF; DNA: TGTGCCAGCAGCTTACGAGCTGGGGCCAACGTCCTGACTTTC
V: TRBV19; D: -; size: -; J: TRBJ2-3; CDR3: CASSTDGTSGDTQYF; DNA: TGTGCCAGTAGTACCGACGGAACTTCCGGAGATACGCAGTATTTT
V: TRBV28; D: TRBD2; size: few; J: TRBJ2-5; CDR3: CASSLPSGGLGETQYF; DNA: TGTGCCAGCAGTTTGCCTAGCGGGGGCCTCGGGGAGACCCAGTACTTC
V: TRBV19; D: -; size: many; J: TRBJ2-1; CDR3: CASSTQFVEQFF; DNA: TGTGCCAGTAGTACCCAGTTCGTTGAGCAGTTCTTC
V: TRBV2; D: TRBD1; size: -; J: TRBJ1-6; CDR3: CASTGTGWNSPLHF; DNA: TGTGCCAGCACTGGGACAGGGTGGAATTCACCCCTCCACTTT
V: TRBV4-1; D: -; size: -; J: TRBJ2-7; CDR3: CASSQVLGAHEQYF; DNA: TGCGCCAGCAGCCAAGTCCTGGGGGCCCACGAGCAGTACTTC
V: TRBV30; D: TRBD1; size: few; J: TRBJ2-5; CDR3: CAWGQGALTQYF; DNA: TGTGCCTGGGGACAGGGGGCTTTGACCCAGTACTTC
V: TRBV29-1; D: -; size: -; J: TRBJ2-7; CDR3: CSVAQGGEQYF; DNA: TGCAGCGTCGCCCAGGGAGGCGAGCAGTACTTC